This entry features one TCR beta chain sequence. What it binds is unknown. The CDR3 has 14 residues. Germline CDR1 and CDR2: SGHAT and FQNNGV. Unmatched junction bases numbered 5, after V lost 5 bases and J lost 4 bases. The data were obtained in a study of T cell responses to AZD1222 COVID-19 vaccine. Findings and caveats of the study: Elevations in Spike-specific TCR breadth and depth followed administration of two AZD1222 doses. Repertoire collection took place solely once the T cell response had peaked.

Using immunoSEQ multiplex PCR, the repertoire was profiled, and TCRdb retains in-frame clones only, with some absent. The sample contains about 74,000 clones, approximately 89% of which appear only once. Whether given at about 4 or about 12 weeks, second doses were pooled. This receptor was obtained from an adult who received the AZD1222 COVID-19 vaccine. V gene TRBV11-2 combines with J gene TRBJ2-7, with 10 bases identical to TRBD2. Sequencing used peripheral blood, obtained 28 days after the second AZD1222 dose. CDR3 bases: TGTGCCAGCAGCCCCGGACTAGCGGCATACGAGCAGTACTTC. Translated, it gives CASSPGLAAYEQYF.